A single sample is the source of the 26 T cell receptor beta chains below, sequenced in a study of human T cells and chemical hapten exposure. TCRdb re-called the RACE reads through MiXCR, storing one row per CDR3 protein. This sample carries roughly 32,000 distinct CDR3 sequences, 5.8% of them seen once, and the ten largest clones take about 6%. Time point here: patch test 3, about 24 weeks after DPC sensitization. As to treatment: therapeutic diphenylcyclopropenone sensitization with weekly scalp DPC. The material sequenced was whole blood, taken in connection with sensitization to the hapten diphenylcyclopropenone (DPC). The receptors stem from a young man with alopecia areata. Some clones in this sample may be carry-over from other donors' samples.

This chain connects TRBV14 to TRBJ2-3; no definite D call. The CDR3 has 13 residues. Trimming took 4 bases from V and 4 from J, leaving 9 bases between them. Germline V gene sequence: CDR1 SGHDN, CDR2 FVKESK. For the CDR3, the DNA is TGTGCCAGCAGCCCTTGGACGTCAGATACGCAGTATTTT. Amino acid sequence: CASSPWTSDTQYF.

This clonotype has a count of ten or more. The chain employs TRBV14 and TRBJ2-1; possibly TRBD2 for D (5 bases). Germline V lookup: CDR1 SGHDN, CDR2 FVKESK. This CDR3 contains 18 residues. V lost 0 bases and J lost 11, with 26 bases in between. CDR3 amino acids: CASSQDTSPRLATPQQFF. In nucleotides, the CDR3 is TGTGCCAGCAGCCAAGATACCTCACCCCGGCTAGCCACACCTCAGCAGTTCTTC. Using reference TRBV14 and TRBJ2-1 for the parts outside the CDR3, the full variable domain is EAGVTQFPSHSVIEKGQTVTLRCDPISGHDNLYWYRRVMGKEIKFLLHFVKESKQDESGMPNNRFLAERTGGTYSTLKVQPAELEDSGVYFCASSQDTSPRLATPQQFFGPGTRLTVL.

Ten or more counts support this clonotype. This chain uses TRBV10-3 with TRBJ1-1; D not certain. The V gene's germline CDR1 is ENHRY and CDR2 SYGVKD. V lost 7 bases and J 4 bases, leaving 19 bases between the germline ends. The CDR3 loop spans 15 amino acids. The DNA for the CDR3 is TGTGCCATCAAAGATGCCGGTTGGGAGTCCACTGAAGCTTTCTTT. It codes for CAIKDAGWESTEAFF.

This clonotype was seen repeatedly, ten times or more. The chain is built from TRBV12-3 or TRBV12-4 and TRBJ2-7, with 8 bases identical to TRBD1. The CDR3 has 15 residues. V trimming: 2 bases; J trimming: 2 bases; junction bases outside the gene matches: 5. CDR3 coding DNA: TGTGCCAGCAGTTTACCCCAGGGGGCCACCTACGAGCAGTACTTC. It codes for CASSLPQGATYEQYF.

In its sample, this clonotype was seen many times. This chain connects TRBV4-3 to TRBJ1-2, with D possibly matching TRBD1 (6 bases). Germline values: CDR1 LGHNA, CDR2 YSLEER. This CDR3 is 17 amino acids long. V was clipped by 0 bases and J by 5 bases, with 19 bases between them. CDR3: CASSQDFSGGGGYGYTF. The CDR3 DNA reads TGCGCCAGCAGCCAAGATTTCTCCGGCGGGGGCGGGTATGGCTACACCTTC.

The rearrangement uses TRBV6-6 and TRBJ2-3; D unclear. The CDR3 runs 15 residues. V dropped 2 bases and J dropped 2 bases, with 11 bases sitting between them. CDR1 is MNHNY, CDR2 SVGAGI, per germline (reference sequence). The CDR3 nucleotides read TGTGCCAGCAGTTACACCCCGGTCACCACAGATACGCAGTATTTT. Translating gives CASSYTPVTTDTQYF.

The rearrangement joins TRBV27 to TRBJ2-5, with D uncertain. Germline V gene data show CDR1 as MNHEY and CDR2 as SMNVEV (reference sequence). V lost 0 bases, J lost 4 bases, and 3 bases lay in between. The CDR3 contains 12 residues. CDR3 DNA sequence: TGTGCCAGCAGTTTATCGGGAGAGACCCAGTACTTC. This sequence encodes CASSLSGETQYF.

This clonotype showed up many times. The CDR3 DNA is TGTGCCAGCAGGGACGGCCTAAATGAAAAACTGTTTTTT. Protein sequence: CASRDGLNEKLFF. This chain uses TRBV2 with TRBJ1-4, with D unclear. This CDR3 is built from 13 residues. Trimming pared 6 bases from V and 5 bases from J, leaving 10 bases between. Germline CDR1 is SNHLY and CDR2 is FYNNEI. The variable domain in full, with the rest retrieved from reference TRBV2 and TRBJ1-4, is EPEVTQTPSHQVTQMGQEVILRCVPISNHLYFYWYRQILGQKVEFLVSFYNNEISEKSEIFDDQFSVERPDGSNFTLKIRSTKLEDSAMYFCASRDGLNEKLFFGSGTQLSVL.

CDR3 sequence: CASSFGRTETQYF. CDR3 sequence (DNA): TGTGCCAGCAGCTTTGGTAGGACCGAGACCCAGTACTTC. The V and J genes are TRBV7-2 and TRBJ2-5; no clear D gene. CDR1 is SGHTA, CDR2 FQGNSA, per germline. There are 13 residues in the CDR3. V lost 3 bases to trimming and J lost 5 bases, with 10 bases between them.

This clonotype was detected many times. The J gene is TRBJ1-1, the V gene TRBV24-1, with TRBD1 as a possible D gene (6 bases). The germline V and J ends were trimmed by 3 bases and 4 bases, with 11 bases remaining between them. Germline V gene lookup returns CDR1 KGHDR and CDR2 SFDVKD. This CDR3 is 14 amino acids long. CDR3: CATSDTGQPTEAFF. In nucleotides, the CDR3 is TGTGCCACCAGTGATACTGGACAGCCCACTGAAGCTTTCTTT.

This clonotype was recorded at least ten times. V gene TRBV21-1 combines with J gene TRBJ2-2; the DNA was not used to check the table's D call, TRBD1. TRBV21-1 is designated a pseudogene. This CDR3 contains 15 residues. The CDR3 region has the DNA TGTGCCAGCAGCAAAGCCCCTAGGGGCACCGGGGAGCTGTTTTTT. Its protein is CASSKAPRGTGELFF.

This chain uses TRBV7-9 with TRBJ2-1; D is uncertain. The CDR3 contains 13 residues. The germline V gene encodes CDR1 SEHNR and CDR2 FQNEAQ (reference sequence). Trimming shortened V by 2 bases and J by 7 bases, and 9 bases separated the two germline ends. This chain's CDR3 is CASSLLLSNEQFF. The CDR3 region has the DNA TGTGCCAGCAGCTTACTACTATCGAATGAGCAGTTCTTC.

This clonotype came up many times. This chain uses TRBV7-9 with TRBJ2-2; tentative D call: TRBD2 (6 bases). Per the germline V gene, CDR1 is SEHNR and CDR2 is FQNEAQ (reference sequence). V was pared by 6 bases and J by 5 bases, with 7 bases between. This CDR3 has 12 amino acids. This CDR3 is CASRRGTGELFF. CDR3 in DNA: TGTGCCAGCAGACGGGGGACCGGGGAGCTGTTTTTT.

This clonotype was seen repeatedly, ten times or more. The V call is TRBV12-3 or TRBV12-4, the J call TRBJ2-2, with 10 bases lining up with TRBD1. This CDR3 has 15 residues. V dropped 6 bases and J dropped 5; count of bases not matched to a gene: 6. CDR3 bases: TGTGCCAGCAGCCCGGACAGGGGGAGGACCGGGGAGCTGTTTTTT. Protein sequence: CASSPDRGRTGELFF.

V usage is TRBV2 and J usage is TRBJ1-4, with a possible D match to TRBD1 (5 bases). This CDR3 contains 13 residues. Germline CDR1 SNHLY, CDR2 FYNNEI. Trimming took 8 bases from V and 3 from J, leaving 10 bases between them. The CDR3 is CASWGSSNEKLFF. In DNA form, the CDR3 reads TGTGCCAGCTGGGGGTCTTCTAATGAAAAACTGTTTTTT. Drawing the rest from reference TRBV2 and TRBJ1-4, the complete variable domain is EPEVTQTPSHQVTQMGQEVILRCVPISNHLYFYWYRQILGQKVEFLVSFYNNEISEKSEIFDDQFSVERPDGSNFTLKIRSTKLEDSAMYFCASWGSSNEKLFFGSGTQLSVL.

This clonotype occurred many times. This chain connects TRBV29-1 to TRBJ2-5; the D gene is possibly TRBD1 (5 bases). Between the trimmed V and J ends, which lost 5 bases and 2 bases, there was a span of 9 bases. Germline CDR1 reads SQVTM; CDR2 reads ANQGSEA. This CDR3 spans 12 amino acids. The CDR3 loop reads CSVRQSQETQYF. CDR3 nucleotides: TGCAGCGTTAGACAGTCACAAGAGACCCAGTACTTC.

This clonotype occurred many times. The chain combines TRBV4-1 with TRBJ2-7, with D hard to call. This CDR3 spans 16 amino acids. V lost 1 base to trimming and J lost 0 bases, with 13 bases between them. CDR1 and CDR2 from the germline V gene are MGHRA and YSYEKL. The CDR3 loop reads CASSQVADRSSYEQYF. CDR3 nucleotides: TGCGCCAGCAGCCAAGTTGCGGACCGTTCCTCCTACGAGCAGTACTTC.

This clonotype was counted at least ten times. V is TRBV12-3 or TRBV12-4 and J is TRBJ1-1; no clear D. This CDR3 region has 15 residues. V was pared by 4 bases and J by 1 base, with 13 bases between. The CDR3 spells CASSSWEARNTEAFF. The CDR3, as DNA: TGTGCCAGCAGTTCTTGGGAGGCCCGGAACACTGAAGCTTTCTTT.

The sample holds many counts of this clonotype. The chain couples TRBV10-3 to TRBJ2-3, with 11 bases aligning to TRBD2. This CDR3 contains 14 residues. J lost 7 bases, V lost 7 bases, and 7 bases had no gene match. The germline CDR1 and CDR2 sequences are ENHRY and SYGVKD. The CDR3 loop is CAIMGLAEGNTQYF. The CDR3 bases are TGTGCCATCATGGGACTAGCGGAAGGAAATACGCAGTATTTT.

This clonotype was picked up many times. The chain links TRBV20-1 to TRBJ2-5; D may match TRBD1 or TRBD2 (5 bases each). Trimming pared 6 bases from V and 9 bases from J, leaving 20 bases between. Germline-derived CDR1 and CDR2 are DFQATT and SNEGSKA (reference sequence). This CDR3 is 13 amino acids long. The CDR3 DNA follows: TGCAGTGCGCTACTCGGGACCTGGGATGCCCAGTACTTC. Amino acid sequence: CSALLGTWDAQYF.

This clonotype was detected ten times or more. V usage is TRBV18 and J usage is TRBJ1-4; TRBD1 agrees at 7 bases. CDR1 is KGHSH and CDR2 is LQKENI in the germline V gene. The CDR3 consists of 15 residues. V was clipped by 3 bases and J by 5 bases; unmatched bases: 6. The CDR3 sequence: CASSPPGGVNEKLFF. The CDR3 region has the DNA TGTGCCAGCTCACCCCCAGGGGGGGTGAATGAAAAACTGTTTTTT.

The sample holds many counts of this clonotype. The chain has TRBV19 and TRBJ2-1; D may correspond to TRBD1 or TRBD2 (5 bases each). CDR3 size: 14 residues. Trimming removed 1 base from V and 6 bases from J, with 10 bases in between. Germline-derived CDR1 and CDR2 are LNHDA and SQIVND (reference sequence). As DNA, the CDR3 is TGTGCCAGTAGTATAGGACAGCGGACCAATGAGCAGTTCTTC. The encoded protein is CASSIGQRTNEQFF.

This clonotype came up many times. The chain uses TRBV3-1 and TRBJ1-3; D might be TRBD1 (6 bases). Trimming removed 4 bases at V and 3 bases at J, with 10 bases between. CDR3 length equals 14 residues. Germline V CDR1 and CDR2: LGHDT, YNNKEL (reference sequence). CDR3 nucleotides: TGTGCCAGCAGCCTCAGGGGAGGTGGAAACACCATATATTTT. Protein sequence: CASSLRGGGNTIYF.

This clonotype was recorded at least ten times. V and J are TRBV30 and TRBJ1-1, with D maybe TRBD1 (6 bases). Trimming pared 1 base from V and 4 bases from J, leaving 13 bases between. The CDR3 has 14 residues. Germline CDR1 GTSNPN, CDR2 SVGIG (reference sequence). As DNA, the CDR3 is TGTGCCTGGAGTGCGCAGGGGACCGGCACTGAAGCTTTCTTT. It specifies CAWSAQGTGTEAFF.

The table lists this clonotype with many counts. The rearrangement joins TRBV5-1 to TRBJ2-7; D possibly corresponds to TRBD1 (6 bases). Germline V gene lookup returns CDR1 SGHRS and CDR2 YFSETQ. The CDR3 length is 13 residues. V lost 3 bases to trimming and J lost 3 bases, with 10 bases between them. The CDR3 loop reads CASSSTGSYEQYF. The CDR3 DNA reads TGCGCCAGCAGCTCTACAGGGAGCTACGAGCAGTACTTC.

This clonotype was seen many times. This chain joins TRBV7-6 and TRBJ1-5; no definite D call. Looked up from germline, CDR1 is SGHVS and CDR2 is FNYEAQ. The ends were cut back, 2 bases at V and 6 bases at J, with 5 bases in the middle. The CDR3 contains 12 residues. The CDR3 spells CASSLLGQPQHF. As DNA, the CDR3 is TGTGCCAGCAGCTTACTTGGTCAGCCCCAGCATTTT.